The T cell receptor beta chain under discussion was sequenced for a study of shared clonotypes between healthy human individuals. Authors' processing steps: ImmunoSEQ output lacked quality scores and full-length reads, limiting matched filtering. Measured with immunoSEQ multiplex PCR; TCRdb has only the in-frame clones, and not every one. V and J calls and clone size are given by that table; D and trimming were obtained from the DNA. The data contain about 1.1 million clones, roughly 80% of them singletons. J was trimmed by 4 bases and V by 4 bases; bases with no gene match: 6. The CDR3 has 14 amino acids. Germline loops: CDR1 LNHDA, CDR2 SQIVND (reference sequence).

Sequences were obtained from memory CD4+ T cells from PBMCs. Subset indicated: CD45RA-negative fraction. The rearrangement uses TRBV19 and TRBJ2-5, with 7 positions matching TRBD1. This receptor was taken from a man aged 18 to 29 in good health. Some clones in this sample may be carry-over from other donors' samples. CDR3 DNA: TGTGCCAGTAGTAAGGTACAGGGGAGAGAGACCCAGTACTTC. Its protein product is CASSKVQGRETQYF.